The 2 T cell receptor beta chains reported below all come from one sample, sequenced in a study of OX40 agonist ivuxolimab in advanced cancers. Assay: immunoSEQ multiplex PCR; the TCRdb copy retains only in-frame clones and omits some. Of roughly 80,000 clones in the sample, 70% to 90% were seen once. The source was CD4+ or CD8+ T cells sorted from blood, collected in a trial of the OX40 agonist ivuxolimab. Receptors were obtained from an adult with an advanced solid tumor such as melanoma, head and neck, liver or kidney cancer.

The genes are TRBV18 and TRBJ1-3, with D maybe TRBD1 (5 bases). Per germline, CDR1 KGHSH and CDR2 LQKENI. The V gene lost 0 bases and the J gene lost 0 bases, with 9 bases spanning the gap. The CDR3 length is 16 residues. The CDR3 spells CASSPPSGVSGNTIYF. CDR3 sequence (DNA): TGTGCCAGCTCACCACCGTCGGGGGTCTCTGGAAACACCATATATTTT. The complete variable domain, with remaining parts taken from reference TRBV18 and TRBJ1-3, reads NAGVMQNPRHLVRRRGQEARLRCSPMKGHSHVYWYRQLPEEGLKFMVYLQKENIIDESGMPKERFSAEFPKEGPSILRIQQVVRGDSAAYFCASSPPSGVSGNTIYFGEGSWLTVV.

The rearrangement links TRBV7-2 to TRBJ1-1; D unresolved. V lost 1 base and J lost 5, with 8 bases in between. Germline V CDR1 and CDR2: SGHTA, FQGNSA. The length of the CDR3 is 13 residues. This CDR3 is CASSLDRRTEAFF. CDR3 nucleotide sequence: TGTGCCAGCAGCTTAGATCGTAGGACTGAAGCTTTCTTT.